This passage covers 8 T cell receptor beta chains from one sample sequenced in a study of CD8+ T cells in alopecia areata. Stated treatment: oral pan-JAK inhibitor, 5-10 mg twice daily. RNA extraction and reverse transcription yielded cDNA as sequencing template. Assay used: immunoSEQ multiplex PCR; TCRdb lists only in-frame clones, some missing. The table records about 190,000 clones, approximately 61% of them present only once. The sequences come from CD4+ T cells sorted from blood, collected at week 24, from a patient treated with tofacitinib. These receptors came from a human donor with alopecia areata.

The rearrangement links TRBV28 to TRBJ1-5; 8 bases match TRBD1. Germline trimming cut 7 bases from V and 7 bases from J; bases unmatched to any gene: 6. This CDR3 comprises 13 residues. Germline-derived CDR1 and CDR2 are MDHEN and SYDVKM. CDR3 bases: TGTGCCAGCATTGGACAGGGCCGGCAGCCCCAGCATTTT. Its translation is CASIGQGRQPQHF.

This clone turned up a few times. The chain recombines TRBV6-6 with TRBJ2-7, with D possibly TRBD1 on 7 matching bases. V lost 8 bases, J lost 4 bases, and 24 bases lay in between. Germline V gives CDR1 MNHNY, CDR2 SVGAGI (reference sequence). This CDR3 region has 16 residues. The CDR3 nucleotides are TGTGCCAGCGCGGATCATAAGGGGGGACAGAGGTACGAGCAGTACTTC. Translating it yields CASADHKGGQRYEQYF.

The chain recombines TRBV6-6 with TRBJ1-1, with D perhaps matching TRBD1 (6 bases). Germline V gives CDR1 MNHNY, CDR2 SVGAGI (reference sequence). The CDR3 has 14 amino acids. Trimming left V 5 bases short and J 0 bases short, with 10 bases between. CDR3: CASSRGGMNTEAFF. As DNA, the CDR3 is TGTGCCAGCAGTCGGGGGGGCATGAACACTGAAGCTTTCTTT.

In its sample, this clone was seen once. This chain joins TRBV18 and TRBJ1-5; the match to TRBD1 covers 9 bases. V gave up 0 bases and J gave up 4 bases; unmatched junction bases: 1. There are 15 residues in the CDR3. The germline gives CDR1 KGHSH, CDR2 LQKENI. The CDR3: CASSPPGQGNQPQHF. The CDR3 DNA follows: TGTGCCAGCTCACCACCGGGACAGGGAAATCAGCCCCAGCATTTT.

The V call is TRBV30, the J call TRBJ1-2; D call uncertain. The ends were cut back, 2 bases at V and 6 bases at J, with 10 bases in the middle. Germline values: CDR1 GTSNPN, CDR2 SVGIG (reference sequence). The CDR3 has 12 residues. Here the CDR3 reads CAWSRQADGYTF. The CDR3 coding sequence is TGTGCCTGGAGTCGGCAAGCCGATGGCTACACCTTC.

The table lists this clone with a count of one. The J gene is TRBJ1-2, the V gene TRBV10-3, with 11 bases fitting TRBD1. The CDR3 is made up of 13 amino acids. Germline loops: CDR1 ENHRY, CDR2 SYGVKD. V was clipped by 1 base and J by 10 bases; unmatched bases: 2. CDR3 in amino acids: CAISEWGQGDYTF. CDR3 coding DNA: TGTGCCATCAGTGAGTGGGGACAGGGGGACTACACCTTC.

V usage is TRBV29-1 and J usage is TRBJ1-2; D unclear. CDR3 size: 13 residues. Germline CDR1 is SQVTM and CDR2 is ANQGSEA. Trimming removed 8 bases from V and 6 bases from J, with 19 bases in between. CDR3 in DNA: TGCAGCTTCCCGAGTACAGAGGTTAATGGCTACACCTTC. Amino acid sequence: CSFPSTEVNGYTF.

The chain joins TRBV5-1 to TRBJ2-6, with D maybe TRBD2 (6 bases). Germline V CDR1 and CDR2: SGHRS, YFSETQ. V dropped 3 bases and J dropped 0 bases, with 13 bases sitting between them. The CDR3 is made up of 17 amino acids. DNA of the CDR3: TGCGCCAGCAGCTCACGACTAGTCTCCTCTGGGGCCAACGTCCTGACTTTC. Amino acid sequence: CASSSRLVSSGANVLTF. The entire variable domain, with the rest obtained from reference TRBV5-1 and TRBJ2-6, is as follows: KAGVTQTPRYLIKTRGQQVTLSCSPISGHRSVSWYQQTPGQGLQFLFEYFSETQRNKGNFPGRFSGRQFSNSRSEMNVSTLELGDSALYLCASSSRLVSSGANVLTFGAGSRLTVL.